This passage covers 30 T cell receptor beta chains from one sample sequenced in a study of CD8 T cells in ankylosing spondylitis. The study, taken as a whole, reports: Ankylosing spondylitis blood appeared to be characterized by a TCR beta motif of several highly homologous variants.

TCRdb independently ran MiXCR on the 5' RACE reads; one entry per CDR3 protein. The repertoire has 400,000 to 450,000 distinct CDR3 sequences, more than 15% of them found once; the top ten carry approximately 0.97%. No antigens are known for them. The sample was blood, either unsorted or a sorted T cell fraction (not recorded which). These receptors were collected from a male donor with ankylosing spondylitis.

This chain links TRBV6-1 with TRBJ1-2; D uncertain. CDR3 length: 12 amino acids. The V gene's germline CDR1 is MNHNS and CDR2 SASEGT. Deletions cut 8 bases from V and 0 bases from J, with 7 bases between. The CDR3 sequence is CASLTTNYGYTF. The CDR3 region has the DNA TGTGCCAGCTTGACTACTAACTATGGCTACACCTTC.

The genes are TRBV2 and TRBJ2-3; 11 positions agree with TRBD1. V lost 5 bases, J lost 7 bases, and 8 bases stayed unmatched. This CDR3 has 15 residues. Germline V lookup: CDR1 SNHLY, CDR2 FYNNEI. CDR3 residues: CASSPDRGRENTQYF. The CDR3 DNA reads as TGTGCCAGCAGTCCGGACAGGGGGCGCGAAAATACGCAGTATTTT.

V and J are TRBV28 and TRBJ2-4, with 11 bases fitting TRBD2. Germline V gives CDR1 MDHEN, CDR2 SYDVKM. V trimming: 5 bases; J trimming: 3 bases; junction bases outside the gene matches: 9. This CDR3 contains 17 residues. The CDR3 loop is CASSPSTSGKGKNIQYF. The CDR3 DNA reads TGTGCCAGCAGTCCATCGACTAGCGGGAAAGGCAAAAACATTCAGTACTTC.

The V gene is TRBV20-1, the J gene TRBJ2-4; D unclear. This CDR3 spans 16 amino acids. V dropped 5 bases and J dropped 0 bases, with 17 bases sitting between them. The germline gives CDR1 DFQATT, CDR2 SNEGSKA (reference sequence). The CDR3 sequence: CSASQDLILAKNIQYF. The CDR3 DNA reads TGCAGTGCTTCCCAAGACTTAATCCTAGCCAAAAACATTCAGTACTTC.

The rearrangement links TRBV4-2 to TRBJ2-7; 10 bases match TRBD1. The germline V gene encodes CDR1 LGHNA and CDR2 YNFKEQ. The CDR3 extends over 15 amino acids. The J segment lost 4 bases and the V segment lost 5 bases, leaving 8 bases of the junction unmatched. CDR3 residues: CASSVEGTGAYEQYF. In nucleotides, the CDR3 is TGTGCCAGCAGCGTGGAGGGGACAGGGGCGTACGAGCAGTACTTC.

This clonotype was seen more than once but under ten times. This chain connects TRBV7-6 to TRBJ2-5; no firm D call. Trimming took 3 bases from V and 3 from J, leaving 11 bases between them. The CDR3 consists of 14 residues. CDR1 and CDR2 (germline): SGHVS, FNYEAQ. The CDR3 loop is CASSFTKGKETQYF. The CDR3 nucleotides are TGTGCCAGCAGCTTCACGAAGGGAAAAGAGACCCAGTACTTC.

The chain combines TRBV20-1 with TRBJ1-6; 7 positions agree with TRBD1. Trimming at V came to 1 base and at J to 4 bases, leaving 7 bases not matched to a gene. The CDR3 totals 16 residues. Germline V gene lookup returns CDR1 DFQATT and CDR2 SNEGSKA (reference sequence). Here the CDR3 reads CSARAQTRGYNSPLHF. CDR3 DNA sequence: TGCAGTGCTAGAGCCCAGACCAGGGGGTATAATTCACCCCTCCACTTT.

This clonotype was detected only a few times. The chain links TRBV5-6 to TRBJ2-7; 9 bases fit TRBD2. CDR1 and CDR2 (germline): SGHDT, YYEEEE. V shed 0 bases and J 1 base; nucleotides not matched to a gene: 8. This CDR3 contains 17 residues. CDR3 loop: CASSLDLSGSDSYEQYF. The DNA for the CDR3 is TGTGCCAGCAGCTTGGATCTTAGCGGGAGTGATTCCTACGAGCAGTACTTC.

This clonotype was observed many times. The genes are TRBV20-1 and TRBJ2-3; the D gene is possibly TRBD2 (6 bases). The CDR3 totals 14 residues. Germline CDR1 and CDR2: DFQATT and SNEGSKA (reference sequence). V was shortened by 5 bases and J by 7 bases, with 19 bases between the two germline ends. The CDR3 sequence: CSADPGLRGYTQYF. The CDR3 nucleotides are TGCAGTGCTGACCCGGGACTCCGGGGGTATACGCAGTATTTT.

The chain uses TRBV28 and TRBJ2-4, with D possibly TRBD1 on 5 matching bases. Germline assignment: CDR1 MDHEN and CDR2 SYDVKM. The ends were cut back, 3 bases at V and 2 bases at J, with 14 bases in the middle. The CDR3 contains 16 residues. CDR3 coding DNA: TGTGCCAGCAGTTTGGGCAGGGTTGGAACCAAAAACATTCAGTACTTC. This gives the protein CASSLGRVGTKNIQYF.

The chain has TRBV6-2 or TRBV6-3 and TRBJ1-4; weak D call: TRBD1 (5 bases). The CDR3 is 15 residues long. Germline CDR1 reads MNHEY; CDR2 reads SVGEGT. Between the trimmed V and J ends, which lost 4 bases and 8 bases, there was a span of 17 bases. The CDR3 bases are TGTGCCAGCAGTTCTACCCAGGGTCGTGTGGAAAAACTGTTTTTT. Translated, it gives CASSSTQGRVEKLFF.

This clonotype was observed a few times. This chain joins TRBV20-1 and TRBJ1-2; 7 nucleotides line up with TRBD1. The CDR3 runs 15 residues. Trimming removed 0 bases from V and 4 bases from J; junction bases left unmatched: 8. Germline V gene data show CDR1 as DFQATT and CDR2 as SNEGSKA (reference sequence). CDR3 nucleotides: TGCAGTGCTAGAGAAATTCGACAGGGTCTCTATGGCTACACCTTC. Translated, it gives CSAREIRQGLYGYTF.

This clonotype was seen ten or more times. V is TRBV29-1 and J is TRBJ2-1; 15 nucleotides align to TRBD2. CDR1 is SQVTM and CDR2 is ANQGSEA in the germline V gene. With V trimmed by 6 bases and J by 9 bases, 6 bases remained unmatched. The CDR3 covers 14 residues. The CDR3 is CSVRGLAGGREQFF. The CDR3 nucleotides are TGCAGCGTGCGTGGACTAGCGGGAGGGCGTGAGCAGTTCTTC.

The chain employs TRBV7-3 and TRBJ2-5; tentative D call: TRBD2 (6 bases). Looked up from germline, CDR1 is SGHTA and CDR2 is FQGTGA. The CDR3 runs to 15 residues. V lost 4 bases and J lost 1, with 13 bases in between. CDR3 bases: TGTGCCAGCAGCTCCGGGACTGGTGGCCAAGAGACCCAGTACTTC. It specifies CASSSGTGGQETQYF.

This clonotype was found a few times. J is TRBJ1-2 and V is TRBV7-9, with 8 bases identical to TRBD1. The CDR3 has 13 amino acids. Germline CDR1 is SEHNR and CDR2 is FQNEAQ (reference sequence). V dropped 3 bases and J dropped 6; count of bases not matched to a gene: 3. DNA for the CDR3: TGTGCCAGCAGCTTGATACAGGGGGATGGCTACACCTTC. This sequence encodes CASSLIQGDGYTF.

This clonotype was recorded a few times. The chain uses TRBV7-9 and TRBJ2-1; D is perhaps TRBD1 or TRBD2 (5 bases each). Trimming shortened V by 5 bases and J by 10 bases, and 24 bases separated the two germline ends. This CDR3 contains 16 residues. Germline-derived CDR1 and CDR2 are SEHNR and FQNEAQ (reference sequence). This CDR3 reads CASSNRQSLAGQEQFF. The CDR3 DNA is TGTGCCAGCAGCAACCGACAGAGCCTAGCAGGCCAGGAGCAGTTCTTC.

The chain combines TRBV19 with TRBJ2-7; 7 positions match TRBD2. Looked up from germline, CDR1 is LNHDA and CDR2 is SQIVND (reference sequence). This CDR3 has 14 amino acids. The V and J ends lost 1 base and 3 bases, in that order; junction bases with no gene match: 3. CDR3 amino acids: CASSIGSGVYEQYF. The CDR3 region has the DNA TGTGCCAGTAGTATAGGAAGCGGGGTCTACGAGCAGTACTTC.

This clonotype occurred many times. V is TRBV12-3 or TRBV12-4 and J is TRBJ1-6; maybe TRBD1 (5 bases). The ends were cut back, 6 bases at V and 7 bases at J, with 16 bases in the middle. CDR3 length equals 15 residues. The CDR3 is CASRPDSASNSPLHF. In DNA, the CDR3 is TGTGCCAGCAGGCCTGACAGCGCGTCGAATTCACCCCTCCACTTT.

This clonotype came up many times. The J gene is TRBJ2-1, the V gene TRBV30; 9 bases match TRBD2. The germline V gene encodes CDR1 GTSNPN and CDR2 SVGIG (reference sequence). The CDR3 loop spans 14 amino acids. V dropped 5 bases and J dropped 7; count of bases not matched to a gene: 9. The CDR3 bases are TGTGCCTGGGCCCCCAGCGGGGGGTTAAATGAGCAGTTCTTC. It yields the protein CAWAPSGGLNEQFF. Supplemented by reference TRBV30 and TRBJ2-1, the full variable domain reads SQTIHQWPATLVQPVGSPLSLECTVEGTSNPNLYWYRQAAGRGLQLLFYSVGIGQISSEVPQNLSASRPQDRQFILSSKKLLLSDSGFYLCAWAPSGGLNEQFFGPGTRLTVL.

This clonotype was recorded many times. The V call is TRBV10-3, the J call TRBJ1-2, with 7 positions matching TRBD1. Looked up from germline, CDR1 is ENHRY and CDR2 is SYGVKD. The CDR3 contains 13 residues. V was pared by 6 bases and J by 8 bases, with 9 bases of the junction left unmatched. The CDR3 DNA is TGTGCCATCAGCGATGACAGGGAGCGGGGCTACACCTTC. Translated: CAISDDRERGYTF.

There are many counts of this clonotype. The rearrangement uses TRBV5-1 and TRBJ1-4; the D is unclear. The V gene's germline CDR1 is SGHRS and CDR2 YFSETQ. This CDR3 comprises 15 residues. The V end lost 1 base, the J end lost 5 bases, and 12 bases lay between the germline ends. This CDR3 is CASSLYSGGNEKLFF. DNA for the CDR3: TGCGCCAGCAGCTTGTATTCCGGAGGGAATGAAAAACTGTTTTTT.

This clonotype was picked up a small number of times. V is TRBV11-2 and J is TRBJ2-7; 9 positions match TRBD2. After removal of 1 base from V and 2 bases from J, the junction contained 3 bases not matched to a gene. CDR1 and CDR2 (germline): SGHAT, FQNNGV. This CDR3 contains 15 residues. This chain's CDR3 is CASSLGSGGTYEQYF. Here the CDR3 DNA reads TGTGCCAGCAGCTTAGGTAGCGGGGGAACCTACGAGCAGTACTTC.

The rearrangement joins TRBV10-3 to TRBJ1-1; no definite D call. Trimming removed 0 bases at V and 5 bases at J, with 7 bases between. The CDR3 extends over 13 amino acids. Germline V gives CDR1 ENHRY, CDR2 SYGVKD. The CDR3 reads CAISESSGTEAFF. The CDR3 DNA is TGTGCCATCAGTGAGTCGTCAGGTACTGAAGCTTTCTTT.

Many counts were recorded for this clonotype. The V call is TRBV5-1, the J call TRBJ2-2; the match to TRBD1 covers 8 bases. The V segment lost 4 bases and the J segment 4 bases; nucleotides outside the gene matches: 9. Germline-derived CDR1 and CDR2 are SGHRS and YFSETQ. The length of the CDR3 is 16 residues. CDR3 DNA sequence: TGCGCCAGCAGCCTAACGACAGGGGCGACCACCGGGGAGCTGTTTTTT. Its translation is CASSLTTGATTGELFF.

In its sample, this clonotype was seen many times. This chain joins TRBV15 and TRBJ2-2; 9 positions agree with TRBD2. Germline CDR1 is LNHNV and CDR2 is YYDKDF (reference sequence). This CDR3 has 18 residues. Trimming at V came to 5 bases and at J to 2 bases, leaving 12 bases not matched to a gene. CDR3 residues: CATSPDGSGRSNTGELFF. CDR3 nucleotide sequence: TGTGCCACCAGCCCCGATGGTAGCGGGAGATCAAACACCGGGGAGCTGTTTTTT.

The chain is built from TRBV6-1 and TRBJ1-2; 8 bases match TRBD1. The CDR3 has 14 residues. After removal of 5 bases from V and 6 bases from J, the junction contained 8 bases not matched to a gene. Germline V lookup: CDR1 MNHNS, CDR2 SASEGT. The CDR3 here is CASSTPGTGNGYTF. The CDR3 coding sequence is TGTGCCAGCAGTACCCCTGGGACAGGAAATGGCTACACCTTC.

J is TRBJ2-7 and V is TRBV29-1; D is perhaps TRBD1 (5 bases). V gave up 0 bases and J gave up 1 base, with 13 bases separating them. The CDR3 covers 15 residues. Germline assignment: CDR1 SQVTM and CDR2 ANQGSEA. The CDR3 DNA reads as TGCAGCGTTGAAGAAATCCAGAAGGGGTCCTACGAGCAGTACTTC. Translating gives CSVEEIQKGSYEQYF.

The gene calls are TRBV18 and TRBJ2-5; tentative D call: TRBD2 (5 bases). Trimming removed 4 bases at V and 5 bases at J, with 14 bases between. The CDR3 totals 14 residues. Germline CDR1 is KGHSH and CDR2 is LQKENI. This CDR3 reads CASSQWERGETQYF. DNA of the CDR3: TGTGCCAGCTCACAGTGGGAGCGCGGGGAGACCCAGTACTTC.

The table lists this clonotype with many counts. The genes are TRBV2 and TRBJ2-1; tentatively, D is TRBD2 (6 bases). This CDR3 comprises 15 residues. CDR1 SNHLY and CDR2 FYNNEI come from the germline V gene. Trimming pared 6 bases from V and 0 bases from J, leaving 12 bases between. DNA for the CDR3: TGTGCCAGCAGCGTACTCGGGAGCTCCTACAATGAGCAGTTCTTC. Translating it yields CASSVLGSSYNEQFF.

The sample holds many counts of this clonotype. The CDR3 DNA sequence: TGCGCCAGCAGCCCGGGACAGCAAAACACCGGGGAGCTGTTTTTT. Its protein product is CASSPGQQNTGELFF. The chain has TRBV4-1 and TRBJ2-2, with 7 bases that match TRBD1. The CDR3 spans 15 residues. V lost 4 bases to trimming and J lost 2 bases; unmatched junction nucleotides: 4. Germline V gives CDR1 MGHRA, CDR2 YSYEKL.